These T cell receptor beta chains were read from a single sample in a study of graft-versus-host responses after intestinal transplantation. Produced via immunoSEQ multiplex PCR; TCRdb's table is partial and in-frame only. The repertoire has over 90,000 clones, roughly 93% of them found once; the top ten carry roughly 1%. No antigen has been identified for these receptors. Sequencing used unstimulated CD8+ T cells sorted from spleen or lymph node cells, obtained before intestinal transplant. The origin of the receptors is a human donor who received an intestinal transplant. Both conserved end residues are part of each CDR3. A D gene is named only where the DNA matches it firmly. Some rows have no size entry. The others give once, few or many, or a class for an expanded clone.

clone_size,d_call,v_call,j_call,cdr3_nt,cdr3_aa
-,-,TRBV5-1,TRBJ2-7,TGCGCCAGCAGCTTGGATCCCAGCTCCTACGAGCAGTACTTC,CASSLDPSSYEQYF
-,-,TRBV19,TRBJ1-1,TGTGCCAGTAGTATGGGCCAGACTGAAGCTTTCTTT,CASSMGQTEAFF
-,-,TRBV7-6,TRBJ1-5,TGTGCCAGCAGCTCTAGTCCTAGCAATCAGCCCCAGCATTTT,CASSSSPSNQPQHF
-,-,TRBV2,TRBJ2-1,TGTGCCAGCAGTGACCCAATAAACCAGCAGTTCTTC,CASSDPINQQFF
-,-,TRBV6-5,TRBJ1-1,TGTGCCAGCAGTTACGAGTGGGACATGAACACTGAAGCTTTCTTT,CASSYEWDMNTEAFF
-,TRBD2,TRBV7-8,TRBJ2-3,TGTGCCAGCAGCTTAGTGGGCCGGATAGCGGGGGGGCTGACAGATACGCAGTATTTT,CASSLVGRIAGGLTDTQYF
-,-,TRBV11-3,TRBJ1-3,TGTGCCAGCAGCTTAGACCCGCGGCAGGGTGTTGGAAACACCATATATTTT,CASSLDPRQGVGNTIYF
-,-,TRBV7-8,TRBJ1-1,TGTGCCAGCAGCGTAGGACTGGGACAGAACACTGAAGCTTTCTTT,CASSVGLGQNTEAFF
-,-,TRBV6-1,TRBJ1-5,TGTGCCAGCAGTGACCGTATAGGCAGGGCTTGGGACTATAGCAATCAGCCCCAGCATTTT,CASSDRIGRAWDYSNQPQHF
-,-,TRBV2,TRBJ2-6,TGTGCCAGCTCCGGGGCCAACGTCCTGACTTTC,CASSGANVLTF
-,-,TRBV25-1,TRBJ1-2,TGTGCCAGCAGTGAAACAGGAGGTCGGTATGGCTACACCTTC,CASSETGGRYGYTF
-,-,TRBV29-1,TRBJ1-1,TGCAGCGTTTTAGGGAATACTGAAGCTTTCTTT,CSVLGNTEAFF
-,-,TRBV6-1,TRBJ2-2,TGTGCCAGCAGTGAGACAGTTCCGAACACCGGGGAGCTGTTTTTT,CASSETVPNTGELFF
once,-,TRBV7-9,TRBJ1-1,TGTGCCAGCAGCTCGTGGACGATCCCTGAAGCTTTCTTT,CASSSWTIPEAFF
-,-,TRBV30,TRBJ2-7,TGTGCCTGGAGTGTCGGGGGACCCTCCTACGAGCAGTACTTC,CAWSVGGPSYEQYF
-,TRBD2,TRBV5-1,TRBJ2-4,TGCGCCAGCAGCTATACTAGCGGGGGGGCCAAAAACATTCAGTACTTC,CASSYTSGGAKNIQYF
-,-,TRBV6-5,TRBJ2-3,TGTGCCAGCAGTAAGACTAGCACAGATACGCAGTATTTT,CASSKTSTDTQYF
-,TRBD1,TRBV7-8,TRBJ2-2,TGTGCCAGCAGCTCTAAGGGGGCTTGGGCCGGGGAGCTGTTTTTT,CASSSKGAWAGELFF
-,-,TRBV15,TRBJ2-7,TGTGCCACCAGCACTACAAGACATTACACCTACGAGCAGTACTTC,CATSTTRHYTYEQYF
-,-,TRBV20-1,TRBJ2-7,TGCAGTGCTAGAGAGTCAGTCGGGCAGTACTTC,CSARESVGQYF
once,TRBD2,TRBV19,TRBJ2-1,TGTGCCAGTAGTATAGGAATCCAGCGGGGGAACAATGAGCAGTTCTTC,CASSIGIQRGNNEQFF
-,TRBD1,TRBV6-1,TRBJ2-2,TGTGCCAGCAGACAGACAGGGGGCGCGCCCGGGGAGCTGTTTTTT,CASRQTGGAPGELFF
-,-,TRBV5-1,TRBJ1-4,TGCGCCAGCAGCTTGGATGATGCAACTAATGAAAAACTGTTTTTT,CASSLDDATNEKLFF
-,-,TRBV6-5,TRBJ2-1,TGTGCCAGCAGTTACTCATCCGGGGGAGTCAATGAGCAGTTCTTC,CASSYSSGGVNEQFF
-,-,TRBV4-1,TRBJ1-2,TGCGCCAGCAGCCAAGAGAGCTATGGCTACACCTTC,CASSQESYGYTF
-,-,TRBV5-5,TRBJ2-7,TGTGCCAGCAGCTGGAGAGGACGCTCGGGGGACGAGCAGTACTTC,CASSWRGRSGDEQYF
-,-,TRBV7-2,TRBJ2-5,TGTGCCAGCAGCTTGGGTCTCACAGAAGAGACCCAGTACTTC,CASSLGLTEETQYF
-,-,TRBV7-8,TRBJ2-7,TGTGCCAGCAGCCCGAGTCCCCTAGCGACATCCTCGAGCTCCTACGAGCAGTACTTC,CASSPSPLATSSSSYEQYF
-,-,TRBV27,TRBJ1-4,TGTGCCAGCAGTCAGTCGGGGGGGATAGGGGAAAAACTGTTTTTT,CASSQSGGIGEKLFF
once,-,TRBV15,TRBJ1-2,TGTGCCACCAGCAGTCGGGGAGAGGGCCCCAACTATGGCTACACCTTC,CATSSRGEGPNYGYTF
-,-,TRBV29-1,TRBJ2-7,TGCAGCGCCGTATCCCAGTACGAGCAGTACTTC,CSAVSQYEQYF
-,-,TRBV4-1,TRBJ1-2,TGCGCCAGCAGTCCAAACGCGGGGGCTCGGGGCTACACCTTC,CASSPNAGARGYTF
once,-,TRBV7-6,TRBJ2-7,TGTGCCAGCAGCCCCTCGGACGGAACCTACGAGCAGTACTTC,CASSPSDGTYEQYF
-,-,TRBV5-8,TRBJ2-3,TGTGCCAGCAGCTTGGTCGCGGGCCAGGGAGATACGCAGTATTTT,CASSLVAGQGDTQYF
-,TRBD1,TRBV11-2,TRBJ2-2,TGTGCCAGCAGCTTAGGAGGGGGCGGTTTAACCGGGGAGCTGTTTTTT,CASSLGGGGLTGELFF
-,-,TRBV6-1,TRBJ1-2,TGTGCCAGCAGTGTTAGGGGGGACGGCTACACCTTC,CASSVRGDGYTF
-,-,TRBV7-9,TRBJ2-2,TGTGCCAGCCGACTAAACACCGGGGAGCTGTTTTTT,CASRLNTGELFF
-,-,TRBV16,TRBJ1-1,TGTGCCAGCAGCCAACTGCGGAACACTGAAGCTTTCTTT,CASSQLRNTEAFF
-,-,TRBV6-1,TRBJ1-1,TGTGCCAGCAGGGGAAGTACCAGGGACACTGAAGCTTTCTTT,CASRGSTRDTEAFF
once,TRBD1,TRBV5-4,TRBJ1-1,TGTGCCAGCACCGGGACAGACCCAGGGGTCACTGAAGCTTTCTTT,CASTGTDPGVTEAFF
-,TRBD1,TRBV7-6,TRBJ1-2,TGTGCCAGCAGCCCCCGGGACAGCCTCCTCTATGGCTACACCTTC,CASSPRDSLLYGYTF
-,-,TRBV10-2,TRBJ2-7,TGCGCCAGCACCCCTTCTAGGGACCCTTCCTACGAGCAGTACTTC,CASTPSRDPSYEQYF
-,-,TRBV4-1,TRBJ1-1,TGCGCCAGCAGCCTCCCTACTAGAACGGATCAAGGCACTGAAGCTTTCTTT,CASSLPTRTDQGTEAFF
-,TRBD1,TRBV5-5,TRBJ2-7,TGTGCCAGCAGCTTCCGGGACAGCGACTACGAGCAGTACTTC,CASSFRDSDYEQYF
-,TRBD1,TRBV5-4,TRBJ1-6,TGTGCCAGCAGCTTGGAGGGACAGGGGCTGTATTCACCCCTCCACTTT,CASSLEGQGLYSPLHF
-,-,TRBV14,TRBJ2-3,TGTGCCAGCAGCTTCACCCCAGATGGGGGAGATACGCAGTATTTT,CASSFTPDGGDTQYF
once,-,TRBV10-2,TRBJ1-1,TGCGCCAGCAGTGTAGGGCAACGGACTGAAGCTTTCTTT,CASSVGQRTEAFF
-,-,TRBV19,TRBJ1-2,TGTGCCAGTAGTATAGTACCGGGGGAAGGCTACACCTTC,CASSIVPGEGYTF
-,-,TRBV30,TRBJ2-6,TGTGCCTGGAGTGCCCCAGGGACGCTAACCTCTGGGGCCAACGTCCTGACTTTC,CAWSAPGTLTSGANVLTF
-,-,TRBV27,TRBJ2-1,TGTGCCAGCAGTTCCGGGACGAGCTCCTACAATGAGCAGTTCTTC,CASSSGTSSYNEQFF
-,-,TRBV2,TRBJ1-4,TGTGCCAGCAACGGTAGGAGGGATGAAAAACTGTTTTTT,CASNGRRDEKLFF
once,-,TRBV11-2,TRBJ2-1,TGTGCCAGCAGCTTGTCCCGCATGGATGAGCAGTTCTTC,CASSLSRMDEQFF